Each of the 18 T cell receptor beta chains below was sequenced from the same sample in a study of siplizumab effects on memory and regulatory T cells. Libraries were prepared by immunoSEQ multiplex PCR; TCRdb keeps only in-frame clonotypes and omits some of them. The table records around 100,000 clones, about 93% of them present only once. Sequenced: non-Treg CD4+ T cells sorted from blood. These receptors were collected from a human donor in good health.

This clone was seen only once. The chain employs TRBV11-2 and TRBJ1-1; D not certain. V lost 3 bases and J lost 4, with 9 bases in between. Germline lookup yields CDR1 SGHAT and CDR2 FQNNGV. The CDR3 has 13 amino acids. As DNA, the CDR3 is TGTGCCAGCAGCTTTCGGATGGCCACTGAAGCTTTCTTT. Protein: CASSFRMATEAFF.

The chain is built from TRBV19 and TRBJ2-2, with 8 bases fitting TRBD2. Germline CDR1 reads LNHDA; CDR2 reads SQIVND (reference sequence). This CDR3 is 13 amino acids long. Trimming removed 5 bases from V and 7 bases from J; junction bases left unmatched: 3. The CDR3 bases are TGTGCCAGTAGTCGGGAGGGCGGCGGGGAGCTGTTTTTT. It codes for CASSREGGGELFF. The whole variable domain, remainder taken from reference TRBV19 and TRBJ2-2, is DGGITQSPKYLFRKEGQNVTLSCEQNLNHDAMYWYRQDPGQGLRLIYYSQIVNDFQKGDIAEGYSVSREKKESFPLTVTSAQKNPTAFYLCASSREGGGELFFGEGSRLTVL.

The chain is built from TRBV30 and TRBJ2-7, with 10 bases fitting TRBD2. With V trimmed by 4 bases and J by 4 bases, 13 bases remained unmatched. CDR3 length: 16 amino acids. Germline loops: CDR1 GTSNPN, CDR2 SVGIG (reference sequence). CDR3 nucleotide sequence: TGTGCCTGGAACCCCACCATCGGACTAGCGGTTTACGAGCAGTACTTC. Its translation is CAWNPTIGLAVYEQYF.

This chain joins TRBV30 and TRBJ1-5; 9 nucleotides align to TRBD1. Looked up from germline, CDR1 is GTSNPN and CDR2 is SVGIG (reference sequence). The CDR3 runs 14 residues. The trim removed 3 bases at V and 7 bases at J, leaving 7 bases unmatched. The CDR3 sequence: CAWRGQGSGQPQHF. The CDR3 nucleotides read TGTGCCTGGAGAGGACAGGGGTCAGGCCAGCCCCAGCATTTT.

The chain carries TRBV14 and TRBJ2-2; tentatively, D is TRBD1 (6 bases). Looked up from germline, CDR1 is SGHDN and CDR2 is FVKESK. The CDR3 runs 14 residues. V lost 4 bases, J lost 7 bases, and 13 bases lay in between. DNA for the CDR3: TGTGCCAGCAGCCGAGACAGGTTGGGCGGGGAGCTGTTTTTT. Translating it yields CASSRDRLGGELFF. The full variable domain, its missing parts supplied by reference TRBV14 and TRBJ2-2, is EAGVTQFPSHSVIEKGQTVTLRCDPISGHDNLYWYRRVMGKEIKFLLHFVKESKQDESGMPNNRFLAERTGGTYSTLKVQPAELEDSGVYFCASSRDRLGGELFFGEGSRLTVL.

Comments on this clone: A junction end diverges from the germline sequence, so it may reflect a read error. CDR3 sequence (DNA): TGTGCCAGTAGATGGGGGGCCTTTCAGTCCCAGCATTTT. It encodes CASRWGAFQSQHF. The chain couples TRBV19 to TRBJ1-5, with D tentatively TRBD1 (6 bases). The CDR3 totals 13 residues. CDR1 and CDR2 from the germline V gene are LNHDA and SQIVND (reference sequence).

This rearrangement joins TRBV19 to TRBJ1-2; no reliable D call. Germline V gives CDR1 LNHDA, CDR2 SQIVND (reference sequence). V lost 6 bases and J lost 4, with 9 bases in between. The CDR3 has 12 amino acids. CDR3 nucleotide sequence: TGTGCCAGTAGCCCGGGTCCCTATGGCTACACCTTC. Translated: CASSPGPYGYTF.

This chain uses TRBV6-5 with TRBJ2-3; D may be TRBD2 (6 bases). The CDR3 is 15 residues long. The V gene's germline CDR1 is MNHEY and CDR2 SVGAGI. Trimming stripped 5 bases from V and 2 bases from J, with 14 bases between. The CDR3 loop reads CASSVGGFNTDTQYF. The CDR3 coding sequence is TGTGCCAGCAGTGTGGGGGGATTTAACACAGATACGCAGTATTTT.

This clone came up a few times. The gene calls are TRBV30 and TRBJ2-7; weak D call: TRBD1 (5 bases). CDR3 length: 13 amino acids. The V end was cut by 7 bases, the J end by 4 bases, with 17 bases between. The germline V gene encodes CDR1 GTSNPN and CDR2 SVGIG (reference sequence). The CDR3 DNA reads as TGTGCCTTACGGACAAAAGATCGGTACGAGCAGTACTTC. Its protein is CALRTKDRYEQYF.

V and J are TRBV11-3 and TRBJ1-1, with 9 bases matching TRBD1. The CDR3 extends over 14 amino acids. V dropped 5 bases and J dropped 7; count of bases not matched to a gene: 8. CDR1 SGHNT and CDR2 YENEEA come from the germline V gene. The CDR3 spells CASSANRGQGEAFF. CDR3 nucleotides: TGTGCCAGCAGCGCCAACAGGGGGCAGGGTGAAGCTTTCTTT.

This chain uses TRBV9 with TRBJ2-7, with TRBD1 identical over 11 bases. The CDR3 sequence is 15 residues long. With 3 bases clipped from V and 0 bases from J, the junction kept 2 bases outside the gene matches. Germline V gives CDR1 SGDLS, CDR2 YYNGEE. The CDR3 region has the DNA TGTGCCAGCAGCGGAGGGACAGGGGGCTCCTACGAGCAGTACTTC. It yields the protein CASSGGTGGSYEQYF.

The CDR3 region has the DNA TGTGCCAGCAGCCCCTCTTATCGGAGCTCTGGAAACACCATATATTTT. It yields the protein CASSPSYRSSGNTIYF. The rearrangement joins TRBV9 to TRBJ1-3; no reliable D call. CDR1 is SGDLS, CDR2 YYNGEE, per germline. V was cut by 4 bases and J by 0 bases, with 14 bases left in between. The CDR3 is 16 amino acids.

Here the CDR3 reads CASSFGTGVVDTQYF. For the CDR3, the DNA is TGTGCCAGCAGCTTTGGGACAGGGGTGGTAGATACGCAGTATTTT. The chain combines TRBV5-5 with TRBJ2-3; 10 nucleotides line up with TRBD1. The CDR3 loop spans 15 amino acids. Germline trimming cut 2 bases from V and 5 bases from J; bases unmatched to any gene: 5. Germline CDR1 and CDR2: SGHKS and YYEKEE (reference sequence).

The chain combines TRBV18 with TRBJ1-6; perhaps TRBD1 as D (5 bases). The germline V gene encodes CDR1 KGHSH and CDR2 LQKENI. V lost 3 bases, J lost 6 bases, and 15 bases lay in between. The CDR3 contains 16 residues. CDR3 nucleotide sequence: TGTGCCAGCTCACCCTCACCCGGGGGAATTAATTCACCCCTCCACTTT. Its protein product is CASSPSPGGINSPLHF.

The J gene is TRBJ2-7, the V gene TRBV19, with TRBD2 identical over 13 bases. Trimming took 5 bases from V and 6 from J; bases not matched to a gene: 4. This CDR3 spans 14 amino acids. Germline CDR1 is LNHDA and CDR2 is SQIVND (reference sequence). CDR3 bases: TGTGCCAGTAGTTCTCGACTAGCGGGGGGCGAGCAGTACTTC. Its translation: CASSSRLAGGEQYF.

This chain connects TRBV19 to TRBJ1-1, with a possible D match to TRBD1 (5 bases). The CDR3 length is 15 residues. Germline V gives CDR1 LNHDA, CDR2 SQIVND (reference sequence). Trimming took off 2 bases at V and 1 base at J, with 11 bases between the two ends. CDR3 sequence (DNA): TGTGCCAGTAGTATAAGGGGACCGAAGAACACTGAAGCTTTCTTT. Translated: CASSIRGPKNTEAFF. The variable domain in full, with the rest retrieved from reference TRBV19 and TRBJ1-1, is DGGITQSPKYLFRKEGQNVTLSCEQNLNHDAMYWYRQDPGQGLRLIYYSQIVNDFQKGDIAEGYSVSREKKESFPLTVTSAQKNPTAFYLCASSIRGPKNTEAFFGQGTRLTVV.

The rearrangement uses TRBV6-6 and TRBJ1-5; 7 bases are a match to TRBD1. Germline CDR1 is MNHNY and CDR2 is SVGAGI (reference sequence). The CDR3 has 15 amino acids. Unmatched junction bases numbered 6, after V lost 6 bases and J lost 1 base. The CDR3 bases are TGTGCCAGCAGGCAACAGGGGTTAAGCAATCAGCCCCAGCATTTT. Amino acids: CASRQQGLSNQPQHF.

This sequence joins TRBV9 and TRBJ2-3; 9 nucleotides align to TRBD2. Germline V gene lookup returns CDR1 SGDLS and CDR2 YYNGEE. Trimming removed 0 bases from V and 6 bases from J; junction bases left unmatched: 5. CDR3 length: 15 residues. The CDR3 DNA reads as TGTGCCAGCAGCGTAGATCAGCGGGGGGTGGATACGCAGTATTTT. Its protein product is CASSVDQRGVDTQYF.